This T cell receptor beta chain is from a study of cytomegalovirus exposure and HLA in healthy donors. Study observations and caveats: A few V segments could not be told apart, such as TRBV6-2 and TRBV6-3, and were left out.

PCR employed 60 Vbeta and 13 Jbeta primers. In the original processing: The count from a later analysis was tens of millions of unique TCR beta chains, 9 million to 12 million of them shared. TCRdb keeps only in-frame clones here, not all; method: immunoSEQ multiplex PCR. For V, J and clone size, that table is used; D and trimming come from the DNA. The sample has just over 150,000 clones, around 80% seen once. A note on this clone: What it binds is not known.

The trim removed 8 bases at V and 2 bases at J, leaving 5 bases unmatched. The CDR3 has 13 residues. CDR1 MNHEY and CDR2 SVGAGI come from the germline V gene. The sequence came from a man aged 50 to 60 in good health and CMV-seropositive. V gene TRBV6-5 combines with J gene TRBJ1-1, with 7 bases identical to TRBD1. Sequenced: PBMCs. CDR3 in DNA: TGTGCCAGCTACAGGGGCGGAAACACTGAAGCTTTCTTT. It encodes CASYRGGNTEAFF.